Below, 9 T cell receptor beta chains from the same sample are listed, as sequenced in a study of breast tumors, draining lymph nodes, adjacent tissues. TCRdb called the multiplex PCR reads again in MiXCR, with one record for every CDR3 protein. Among fewer than 20,000 distinct CDR3 sequences listed, 45% were seen once. The sequencing sample was made of tumor-adjacent breast tissue. All receptors come from a female donor with breast cancer. Some clones in this sample may be carry-over from other donors' samples.

Concerning this clonotype itself: This CDR3 fails to terminate in the conserved phenylalanine or tryptophan, so it likely reflects a read error. The rearrangement links TRBV10-3 to TRBJ2-5; possible D gene TRBD1, 6 bases. Between the trimmed V and J ends, which lost 8 bases and 4 bases, there was a span of 14 bases. The V gene's germline CDR1 is ENHRY and CDR2 SYGVKD. This CDR3 is 13 amino acids long. This chain's CDR3 is CAICYRVGETQYS. CDR3 DNA sequence: TGTGCCATCTGTTACAGGGTCGGAGAGACCCAGTACTCC.

This clonotype counts as medium-sized. The CDR3 here is CAISEGAGNLQETQYF. DNA for the CDR3: TGTGCCATCAGTGAGGGGGCGGGGAACCTCCAAGAGACCCAGTACTTC. V usage is TRBV10-3 and J usage is TRBJ2-5; D is possibly TRBD2 (6 bases). This CDR3 has 16 residues. V was trimmed by 2 bases and J by 1 base, leaving 14 bases between them. CDR1 and CDR2 (germline): ENHRY, SYGVKD.

This clonotype showed up many times. This chain links TRBV11-1 with TRBJ2-2; D call uncertain. CDR1 is SGHAT and CDR2 is FQDESV in the germline V gene (reference sequence). The ends were cut back, 0 bases at V and 1 base at J, with 9 bases in the middle. The CDR3 length is 16 residues. The CDR3 here is CASSLARRMNTGELFF. CDR3 in DNA: TGTGCCAGCAGCTTAGCGCGCCGGATGAACACCGGGGAGCTGTTTTTT.

This clonotype was seen many times. This chain connects TRBV7-2 to TRBJ1-1; 7 positions match TRBD1. The CDR3 covers 14 residues. The germline CDR1 and CDR2 sequences are SGHTA and FQGNSA. With V trimmed by 6 bases and J by 2 bases, 6 bases remained unmatched. The chain's CDR3 is CASRLRQGNTEAFF. The CDR3, as DNA: TGTGCCAGCAGACTGAGACAGGGAAACACTGAAGCTTTCTTT.

In this sample, this clonotype is medium-sized. The chain employs TRBV11-2 and TRBJ1-2; D gene uncertain. This CDR3 region has 12 residues. The ends were cut back, 4 bases at V and 3 bases at J, with 6 bases in the middle. Germline lookup yields CDR1 SGHAT and CDR2 FQNNGV. CDR3 amino acids: CASSYSHYGYTF. Here the CDR3 DNA reads TGTGCCAGCAGCTACAGCCACTATGGCTACACCTTC.

This clonotype was observed a handful of times. V gene TRBV27 combines with J gene TRBJ1-1; D is perhaps TRBD1 (5 bases). CDR1 is MNHEY and CDR2 is SMNVEV in the germline V gene (reference sequence). This CDR3 has 12 amino acids. V was trimmed by 5 bases and J by 5 bases, leaving 9 bases between them. In nucleotides, the CDR3 is TGTGCCAGCAGTGAAGCAGGGACTGAAGCTTTCTTT. It yields the protein CASSEAGTEAFF.

The V and J genes are TRBV6-1 and TRBJ2-1; weak D call: TRBD2 (5 bases). Germline V gene sequence: CDR1 MNHNS, CDR2 SASEGT. The CDR3 runs 16 residues. The V end lost 5 bases, the J end lost 2 bases, and 16 bases lay between the germline ends. The CDR3 sequence: CASSRHRGIPYNEQFF. The CDR3 coding sequence is TGTGCCAGCAGTCGCCACCGAGGGATTCCCTACAATGAGCAGTTCTTC.

This clonotype was seen repeatedly, ten times or more. This chain uses TRBV24-1 with TRBJ1-5; D unresolved. The CDR3 totals 15 residues. V was clipped by 3 bases and J by 9 bases, with 17 bases between them. Germline V gene sequence: CDR1 KGHDR, CDR2 SFDVKD. The CDR3 sequence: CATSDPRVPDPPQHF. DNA of the CDR3: TGTGCCACCAGTGATCCACGGGTACCAGATCCGCCCCAGCATTTT.

The chain has TRBV7-2 and TRBJ2-7; D is undetermined. With 1 base removed from V and 6 bases from J, the gap between germline ends came to 13 bases. Germline CDR1 SGHTA, CDR2 FQGNSA. The CDR3 has 14 residues. The CDR3 loop reads CASSLGPTRGEQYF. In nucleotides, the CDR3 is TGTGCCAGCAGCTTAGGACCGACCCGAGGCGAGCAGTACTTC.